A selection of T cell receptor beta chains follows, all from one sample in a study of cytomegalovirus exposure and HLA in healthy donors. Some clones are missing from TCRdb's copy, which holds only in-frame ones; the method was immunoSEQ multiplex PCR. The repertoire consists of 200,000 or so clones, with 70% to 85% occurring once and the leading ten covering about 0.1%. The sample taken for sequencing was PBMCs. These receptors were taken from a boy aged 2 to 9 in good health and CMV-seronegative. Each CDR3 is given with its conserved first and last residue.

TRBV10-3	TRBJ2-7	CANGQEESEQYF
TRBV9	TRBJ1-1	CASSVHLNSEAFF
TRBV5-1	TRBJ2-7	CASSLGGDRFYEQYF
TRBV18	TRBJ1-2	CASSTGTGSGYTF
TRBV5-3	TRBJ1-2	CARSLDHERVPYGYTF
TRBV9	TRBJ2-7	CASSVVGDDGSEQYF
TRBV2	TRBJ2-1	CASSEAGGSYNEQFF
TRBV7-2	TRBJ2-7	CASSLAGGSYEQYF
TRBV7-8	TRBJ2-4	CASSLSGILAKNIQYF
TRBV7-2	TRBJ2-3	CASSRTSGGARDTQYF
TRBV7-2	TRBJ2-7	CASSLSRTRSVYEQYF
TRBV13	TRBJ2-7	CASSLGSLAGAYEQYF
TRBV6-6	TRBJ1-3	CASRIPQGAGGNTIYF
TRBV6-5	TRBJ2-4	CASSYPGQGGIQYF
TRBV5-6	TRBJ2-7	CASSFGQGAPYEQYF
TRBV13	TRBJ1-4	CASSPDRGTEKLFF
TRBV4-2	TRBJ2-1	CASSQSVESEQFF
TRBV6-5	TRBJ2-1	CASNLSQGEWNEQFF
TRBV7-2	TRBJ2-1	CASSLNSGGPYNEQFF
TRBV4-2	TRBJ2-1	CASSQDRRAYNEQFF
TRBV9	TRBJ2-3	CASSVGVSGATDTQYF
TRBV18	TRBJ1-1	CASSPIARLNTEAFF
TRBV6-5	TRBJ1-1	CASSYSGGAEAFF
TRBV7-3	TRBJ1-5	CASSPRTKDFNQPQHF
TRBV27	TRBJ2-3	CASRPTTGTQYF
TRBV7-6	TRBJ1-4	CASSLQAGEKLFF
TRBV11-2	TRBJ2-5	CASSLLGRSGSGNQETQYF
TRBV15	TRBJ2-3	CATSSATDTDTQYF
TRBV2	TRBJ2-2	CASRGDRAITGELFF
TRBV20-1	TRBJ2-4	CSASILNQYF
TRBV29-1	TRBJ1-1	CSVENRMNTEAFF